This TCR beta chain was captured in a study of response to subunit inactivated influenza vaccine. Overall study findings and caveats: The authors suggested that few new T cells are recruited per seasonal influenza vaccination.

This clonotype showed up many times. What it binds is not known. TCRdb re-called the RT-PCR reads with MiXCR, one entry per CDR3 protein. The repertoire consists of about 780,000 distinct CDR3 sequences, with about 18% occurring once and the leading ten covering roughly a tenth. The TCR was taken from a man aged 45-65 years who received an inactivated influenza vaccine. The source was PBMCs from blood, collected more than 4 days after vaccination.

Here the CDR3 DNA reads TGCGCCAGCAGCGTAGCGGGTTCGAACACCGGGGAGCTGTTTTTT. It yields the protein CASSVAGSNTGELFF. The chain is built from TRBV5-1 and TRBJ2-2, with 7 bases aligning to TRBD2. The CDR3 consists of 15 residues. Germline loops: CDR1 SGHRS, CDR2 YFSETQ. Losses at the gene ends were 4 bases for V and 0 bases for J; bases not matched to a gene: 3.